This T cell receptor beta chain is from a study of blood T cell repertoires in COVID-19. As originally analysed: Scientists estimated how many nucleated cells there were by amplifying reference gene primers. Sequenced by immunoSEQ multiplex PCR; TCRdb stores in-frame clones only, minus some. That table is the source of V, J and clone size, and D and trimming were worked out from the DNA. The data contain fewer than 250,000 clones, roughly 83% of them singletons. The V end was cut by 9 bases, the J end by 0 bases, with 21 bases between. The CDR3 is 18 residues long. Germline V gene sequence: CDR1 LNHDA, CDR2 SQIVND (reference sequence).

Sequences were obtained from peripheral blood. This TCR came from a woman between 50 and 59 years old with acute or convalescent COVID-19. The chain has TRBV19 and TRBJ2-6; tentatively, D is TRBD2 (7 bases). CDR3 bases: TGTGCCAGCCTCGGCAAGGGGGGGCGAGGCTCTGGGGCCAACGTCCTGACTTTC. It codes for CASLGKGGRGSGANVLTF.